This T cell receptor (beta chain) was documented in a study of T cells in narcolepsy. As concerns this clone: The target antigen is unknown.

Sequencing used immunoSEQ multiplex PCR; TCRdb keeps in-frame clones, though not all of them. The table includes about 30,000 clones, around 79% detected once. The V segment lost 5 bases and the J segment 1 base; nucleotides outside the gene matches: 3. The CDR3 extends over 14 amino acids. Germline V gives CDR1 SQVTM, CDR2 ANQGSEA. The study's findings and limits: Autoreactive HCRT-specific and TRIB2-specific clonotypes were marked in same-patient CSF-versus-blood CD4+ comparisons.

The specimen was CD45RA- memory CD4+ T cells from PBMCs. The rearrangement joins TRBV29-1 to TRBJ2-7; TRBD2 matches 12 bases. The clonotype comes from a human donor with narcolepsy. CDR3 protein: CSVSGTSGSYEQYF. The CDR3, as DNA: TGCAGCGTTTCCGGGACTAGCGGGTCCTACGAGCAGTACTTC.